The entry below gives a single T cell receptor (beta chain) sequence along with its context. Sequencing was performed with immunoSEQ multiplex PCR; in TCRdb, only in-frame clones are kept and a portion is missing. This sample has about 73,000 clones, with 88% found just once. This sample stems from a study of OX40 agonist ivuxolimab in advanced cancers. Germline lookup yields CDR1 LNHDA and CDR2 SQIVND (reference sequence). The V end lost 3 bases, the J end lost 4 bases, and 10 bases lay between the germline ends. The CDR3 has 14 amino acids. J is TRBJ2-1 and V is TRBV19; D is ambiguous. The sequence derives from an adult with an advanced solid tumor such as melanoma, head and neck, liver or kidney cancer. Sample: CD4+ or CD8+ T cells sorted from blood, taken in a trial of the OX40 agonist ivuxolimab. CDR3 sequence reads: CASSMMGIYNEQFF. The CDR3 bases are TGTGCCAGTAGTATGATGGGCATATACAATGAGCAGTTCTTC.